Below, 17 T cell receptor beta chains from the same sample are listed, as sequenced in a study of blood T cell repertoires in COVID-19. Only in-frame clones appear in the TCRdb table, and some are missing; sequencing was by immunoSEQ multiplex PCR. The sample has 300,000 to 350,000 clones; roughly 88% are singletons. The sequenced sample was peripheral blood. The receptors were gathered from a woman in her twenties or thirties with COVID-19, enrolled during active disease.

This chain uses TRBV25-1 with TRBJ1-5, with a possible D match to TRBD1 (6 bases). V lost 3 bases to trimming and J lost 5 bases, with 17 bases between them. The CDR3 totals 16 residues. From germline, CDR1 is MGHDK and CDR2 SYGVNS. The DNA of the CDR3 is TGTGCCAGCAGTGATTCCAAGGGGGGGTCTTATCAGCCCCAGCATTTT. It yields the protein CASSDSKGGSYQPQHF.

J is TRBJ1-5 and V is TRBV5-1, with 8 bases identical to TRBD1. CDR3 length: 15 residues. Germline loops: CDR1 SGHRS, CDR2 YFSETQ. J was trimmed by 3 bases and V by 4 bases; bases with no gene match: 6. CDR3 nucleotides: TGCGCCAGCAGCCCGCGGACAGGGAACAATCAGCCCCAGCATTTT. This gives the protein CASSPRTGNNQPQHF.

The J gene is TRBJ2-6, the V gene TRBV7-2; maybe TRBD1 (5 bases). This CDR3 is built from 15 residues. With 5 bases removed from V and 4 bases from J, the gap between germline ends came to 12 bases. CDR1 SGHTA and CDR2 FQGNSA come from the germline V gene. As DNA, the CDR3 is TGTGCCAGCAGCCCCACTTGGGGCGGGGCCAACGTCCTGACTTTC. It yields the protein CASSPTWGGANVLTF.

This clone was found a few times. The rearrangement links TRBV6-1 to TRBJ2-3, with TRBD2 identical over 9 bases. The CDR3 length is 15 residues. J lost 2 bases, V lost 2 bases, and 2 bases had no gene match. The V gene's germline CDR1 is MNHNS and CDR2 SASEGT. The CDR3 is CASSELAGYTDTQYF. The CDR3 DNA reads TGTGCCAGCAGTGAACTAGCGGGGTACACAGATACGCAGTATTTT.

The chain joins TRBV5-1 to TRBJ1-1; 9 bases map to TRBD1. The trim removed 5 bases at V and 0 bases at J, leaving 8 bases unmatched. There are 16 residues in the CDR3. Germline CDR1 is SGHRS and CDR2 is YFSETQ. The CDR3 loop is CASSSSTGGLNTEAFF. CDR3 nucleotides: TGCGCCAGCAGTTCCTCGACAGGGGGGTTGAACACTGAAGCTTTCTTT.

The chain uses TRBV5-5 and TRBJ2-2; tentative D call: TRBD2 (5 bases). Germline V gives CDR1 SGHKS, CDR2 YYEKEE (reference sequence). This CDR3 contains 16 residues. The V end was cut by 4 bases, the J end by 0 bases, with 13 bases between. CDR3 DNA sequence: TGTGCCAGCAGCCCACTGGCGGGCCCGAACACCGGGGAGCTGTTTTTT. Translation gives CASSPLAGPNTGELFF.

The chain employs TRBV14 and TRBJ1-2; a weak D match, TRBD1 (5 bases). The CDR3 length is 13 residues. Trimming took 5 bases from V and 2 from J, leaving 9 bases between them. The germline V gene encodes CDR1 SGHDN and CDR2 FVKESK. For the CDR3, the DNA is TGTGCCAGCAGCAGACAGCCGAACTATGGCTACACCTTC. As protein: CASSRQPNYGYTF.

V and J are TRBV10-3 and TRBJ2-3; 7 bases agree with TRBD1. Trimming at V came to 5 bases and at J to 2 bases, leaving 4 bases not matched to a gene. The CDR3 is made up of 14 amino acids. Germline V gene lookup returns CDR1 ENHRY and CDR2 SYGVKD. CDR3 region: CAISPGGVTDTQYF. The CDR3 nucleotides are TGTGCCATCAGTCCAGGGGGAGTCACAGATACGCAGTATTTT.

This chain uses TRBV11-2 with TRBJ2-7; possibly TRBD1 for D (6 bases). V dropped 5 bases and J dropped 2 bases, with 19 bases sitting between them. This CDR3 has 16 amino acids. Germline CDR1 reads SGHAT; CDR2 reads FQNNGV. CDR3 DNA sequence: TGTGCCAGCAGCCGACCGACAGGCCGCCCCCCCTACGAGCAGTACTTC. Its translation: CASSRPTGRPPYEQYF.

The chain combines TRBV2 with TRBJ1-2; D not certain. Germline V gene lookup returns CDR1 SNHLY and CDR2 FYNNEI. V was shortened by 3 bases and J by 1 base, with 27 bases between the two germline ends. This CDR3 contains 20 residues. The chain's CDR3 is CASSDFIGQANTKINYGYTF. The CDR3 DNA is TGTGCCAGCAGTGACTTCATTGGGCAGGCCAACACCAAGATTAACTATGGCTACACCTTC.

DNA for the CDR3: TGTGCCAGCAGTGACTCTCCGGGGGGTGCCTACAATGAGCAGTTCTTC. Protein product: CASSDSPGGAYNEQFF. The chain links TRBV6-4 to TRBJ2-1; 7 bases are shared with TRBD2. There are 16 residues in the CDR3. CDR1 is MRHNA and CDR2 is SNTAGT in the germline V gene. V lost 0 bases and J lost 2; bases outside the gene matches: 4.

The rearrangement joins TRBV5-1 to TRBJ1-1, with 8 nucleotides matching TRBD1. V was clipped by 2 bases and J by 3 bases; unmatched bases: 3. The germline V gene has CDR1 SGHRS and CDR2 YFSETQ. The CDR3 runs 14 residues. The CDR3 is CASSFTGGDTEAFF. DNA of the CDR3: TGCGCCAGCAGCTTCACAGGGGGGGACACTGAAGCTTTCTTT.

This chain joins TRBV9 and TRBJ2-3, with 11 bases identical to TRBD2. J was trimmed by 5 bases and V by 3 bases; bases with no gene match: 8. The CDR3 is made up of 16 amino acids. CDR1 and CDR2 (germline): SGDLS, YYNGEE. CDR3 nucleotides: TGTGCCAGCAGCGACCGACTAGCGGGGTTGGTAGATACGCAGTATTTT. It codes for CASSDRLAGLVDTQYF.

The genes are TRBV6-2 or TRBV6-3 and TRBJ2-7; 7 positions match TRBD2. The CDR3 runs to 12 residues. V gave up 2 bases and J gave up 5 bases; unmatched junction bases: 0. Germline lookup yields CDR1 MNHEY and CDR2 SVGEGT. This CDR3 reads CASSYRGDEQYV. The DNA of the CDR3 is TGTGCCAGCAGTTACCGGGGGGACGAGCAGTACGTC.

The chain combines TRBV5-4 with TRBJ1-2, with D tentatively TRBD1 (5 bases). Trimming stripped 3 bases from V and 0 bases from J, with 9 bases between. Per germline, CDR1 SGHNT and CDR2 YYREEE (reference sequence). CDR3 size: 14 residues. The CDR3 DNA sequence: TGTGCCAGCAGCTCTTTGACAGCTAACTATGGCTACACCTTC. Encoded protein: CASSSLTANYGYTF.

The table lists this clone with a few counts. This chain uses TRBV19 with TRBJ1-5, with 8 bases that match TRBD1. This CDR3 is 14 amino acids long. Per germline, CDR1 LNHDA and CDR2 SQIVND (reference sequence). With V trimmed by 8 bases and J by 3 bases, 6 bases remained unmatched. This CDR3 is CASPPDRDNQPQHF. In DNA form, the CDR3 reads TGTGCCAGTCCTCCGGACAGGGACAATCAGCCCCAGCATTTT.

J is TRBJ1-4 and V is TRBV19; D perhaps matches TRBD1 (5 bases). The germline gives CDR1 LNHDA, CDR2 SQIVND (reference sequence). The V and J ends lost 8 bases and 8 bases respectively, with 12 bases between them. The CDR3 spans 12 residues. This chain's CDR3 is CASGWAGEKLFF. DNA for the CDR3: TGTGCCAGTGGATGGGCAGGGGAAAAACTGTTTTTT.